This T cell receptor beta chain is drawn from a study of T cell changes during pregnancy in multiple sclerosis. Produced via immunoSEQ multiplex PCR; TCRdb's table is partial and in-frame only. The sample records under 80,000 clones, approximately 86% being singletons. This receptor was obtained from a female donor with multiple sclerosis, enrolled in a pregnancy study. The specimen comprised peripheral blood, sampled in the first trimester of pregnancy.

The DNA for the CDR3 is TGTGCCAGCAGTCGAAGGGGGGGGAATCAGCCCCAGCATTTT. Encoded protein: CASSRRGGNQPQHF. V is TRBV6-6 and J is TRBJ1-5, with D maybe TRBD1 (6 bases). The CDR3 is made up of 14 amino acids. The germline CDR1 and CDR2 sequences are MNHNY and SVGAGI (reference sequence). V gave up 5 bases and J gave up 4 bases, with 12 bases separating them.